The rows below give T cell receptor beta chains drawn from one sample of a study of T-cell memory formation after mild COVID-19. TCRdb ran MiXCR on the 5' RACE reads and lists one entry per CDR3 protein. The sample consists of roughly 250,000 distinct CDR3 sequences, 16% of them appearing once. The material sequenced was PBMCs or a T cell subset sorted from them (not recorded which). All receptors come from a man younger than 35 who had mild COVID-19 (a few samples of this study predate the infection). Cell type and time point are not known. CDR3s include the opening cysteine and the closing phenylalanine or tryptophan. Each record gives: clone size, D gene, J gene, V gene, CDR3 protein, CDR3 DNA. The D gene is left open where the match is weak. Not every row has a clone size; where given, it reads once, few, many or a size class.

- | TRBD2 | TRBJ2-5 | TRBV20-1 | CSASPGLVARETQYF | TGCAGTGCGTCCCCGGGACTAGTGGCGCGAGAGACCCAGTACTTC
many | - | TRBJ2-1 | TRBV15 | CATSKGYNEQFF | TGTGCCACCAGCAAGGGGTACAATGAGCAGTTCTTC
few | - | TRBJ2-3 | TRBV15 | CATSRDFDTQYF | TGTGCCACCAGCAGAGATTTCGATACGCAGTATTTT
few | - | TRBJ1-5 | TRBV6-2/TRBV6-3 | CASSYNQEPQHF | TGTGCCAGCAGTTACAATCAGGAGCCCCAGCATTTT
few | - | TRBJ2-2 | TRBV19 | CASSIERSGTGELFF | TGTGCCAGTAGTATCGAAAGGTCTGGCACCGGGGAGCTGTTTTTT
- | - | TRBJ1-2 | TRBV7-4 | CASSLGEGNGYTF | TGTGCCAGCAGCTTAGGGGAGGGGAATGGCTACACCTTC
- | - | TRBJ2-2 | TRBV7-9 | CASSLRLPNTGELFF | TGTGCCAGCAGCTTAAGGCTACCAAACACCGGGGAGCTGTTTTTT
many | TRBD2 | TRBJ2-5 | TRBV7-2 | CASSLTAGGREGGQYF | TGTGCCAGCAGCTTAACCGCGGGGGGCCGGGAAGGGGGCCAGTACTTC
- | TRBD2 | TRBJ2-1 | TRBV5-1 | CASRRSGGAYEQFF | TGCGCCAGCAGGCGAAGCGGGGGGGCGTATGAGCAGTTCTTC
few | - | TRBJ2-1 | TRBV25-1 | CASSEPGGLHEQFF | TGTGCCAGCAGTGAGCCAGGGGGGCTGCATGAGCAGTTCTTC
few | TRBD2 | TRBJ2-3 | TRBV7-2 | CASSPNRPGLAPGDTQYF | TGTGCCAGCAGCCCAAACCGCCCAGGACTAGCCCCTGGAGATACGCAGTATTTT
few | - | TRBJ1-5 | TRBV5-1 | CASSLDGERNQPQHF | TGCGCCAGCAGCTTGGATGGGGAGCGCAATCAGCCCCAGCATTTT
few | TRBD2 | TRBJ2-7 | TRBV7-8 | CASSLDSGRDEQYF | TGTGCCAGCAGCTTGGACAGCGGGAGGGACGAGCAGTACTTC
few | - | TRBJ2-5 | TRBV7-6 | CASSLGGTLQETQYF | TGTGCCAGCAGCTTAGGGGGGACTCTCCAAGAGACCCAGTACTTC
- | - | TRBJ2-5 | TRBV7-9 | CASSLGREGGRETQYF | TGTGCCAGCAGCTTAGGTCGTGAGGGGGGGCGGGAGACCCAGTACTTC
many | TRBD1 | TRBJ2-1 | TRBV12-3/TRBV12-4 | CASAHWDRAYNEQFF | TGTGCCAGCGCACATTGGGACAGGGCCTACAATGAGCAGTTCTTC
- | - | TRBJ1-1 | TRBV6-2/TRBV6-3 | CASTGGRGGTDTEAFF | TGTGCCAGCACGGGGGGGAGAGGAGGAACTGACACTGAAGCTTTCTTT
- | TRBD1 | TRBJ2-3 | TRBV6-2/TRBV6-3 | CASAGGAVEDTQYF | TGTGCCAGCGCAGGGGGCGCGGTTGAGGATACGCAGTATTTT
- | - | TRBJ2-4 | TRBV7-2 | CASSPEGRGNIQYF | TGTGCCAGCAGCCCTGAGGGGCGCGGAAACATTCAGTACTTC
few | TRBD2 | TRBJ2-5 | TRBV7-9 | CASSFIGGQETQYF | TGTGCCAGCAGCTTTATCGGGGGGCAAGAGACCCAGTACTTC
few | TRBD2 | TRBJ2-1 | TRBV4-3 | CASSQDVAGASSYNEQFF | TGCGCCAGCAGCCAAGATGTAGCGGGGGCGAGCTCCTACAATGAGCAGTTCTTC
- | - | TRBJ2-2 | TRBV11-2 | CASSPIALSPGELFF | TGTGCCAGCAGCCCAATAGCGCTTAGTCCCGGGGAGCTGTTTTTT
once | TRBD2 | TRBJ2-4 | TRBV11-1 | CASTPSGGAVGNIQYF | TGTGCCAGCACCCCTAGCGGGGGGGCCGTGGGGAACATTCAGTACTTC
few | TRBD1 | TRBJ1-1 | TRBV6-2/TRBV6-3 | CASSYGTGGTEAFF | TGTGCCAGCAGTTACGGGACAGGGGGCACTGAAGCTTTCTTT
few | - | TRBJ2-1 | TRBV10-3 | CAITADSYNEQFF | TGTGCCATCACGGCAGATTCCTACAATGAGCAGTTCTTC
few | TRBD2 | TRBJ2-5 | TRBV5-1 | CASSLGPTAGGRQQTQYF | TGCGCCAGCAGCTTGGGGCCCACAGCGGGGGGGCGTCAACAGACCCAGTACTTC
- | TRBD2 | TRBJ2-1 | TRBV7-3 | CASSLTSGGAREQFF | TGTGCCAGCAGCTTAACTAGCGGGGGGGCGCGGGAGCAGTTCTTC
- | - | TRBJ2-2 | TRBV7-2 | CASSYDRRELFF | TGTGCCAGCAGCTATGATCGGAGGGAGCTGTTTTTT
- | - | TRBJ2-3 | TRBV4-1 | CASSQPHQGGFDDTQYF | TGCGCCAGCAGCCAGCCACACCAGGGGGGTTTCGACGATACGCAGTATTTT
few | - | TRBJ2-5 | TRBV20-1 | CSARNSQETQYF | TGCAGTGCCCGCAACTCCCAAGAGACCCAGTACTTC
- | - | TRBJ1-6 | TRBV11-2 | CASTHDWESSYNSPLHF | TGTGCCAGCACTCATGATTGGGAAAGCTCCTATAATTCACCCCTCCACTTT
few | - | TRBJ1-3 | TRBV25-1 | CASSSLSSAGNTIYF | TGTGCCAGCAGCAGCTTGAGCTCTGCTGGAAACACCATATATTTT
- | - | TRBJ2-2 | TRBV7-9 | CASSFKETGELFF | TGTGCCAGCAGCTTCAAGGAAACCGGGGAGCTGTTTTTT
- | - | TRBJ1-1 | TRBV27 | CASSLSGSTTEAFF | TGTGCCAGCAGTTTATCTGGGAGCACCACTGAAGCTTTCTTT
many | - | TRBJ2-2 | TRBV2 | CASSPTGQNTGELFF | TGTGCCAGCAGTCCAACCGGGCAGAACACCGGGGAGCTGTTTTTT
few | - | TRBJ1-2 | TRBV5-1 | CASEQEPNYGYTF | TGCGCCAGTGAACAGGAACCCAACTATGGCTACACCTTC
- | - | TRBJ1-1 | TRBV29-1 | CSAGHLNTEAFF | TGCAGCGCCGGACACCTGAACACTGAAGCTTTCTTT